The 4 T cell receptor beta chains presented below share a single source sample, sequenced in a study of T cells after yellow fever vaccination. TCRdb used MiXCR to reprocess the 5' RACE reads, holding one entry per CDR3 protein. Among about 130,000 distinct CDR3 sequences, roughly 6.7% were seen once, and the ten largest hold around 2.5%. Here the sequenced sample was CD4+ T cells sorted from PBMCs, taken less than 11 days after the first yellow fever vaccination. The receptors derive from a man aged 18 to 29 who received the YFV17D yellow fever vaccine.

This clonotype was detected only a few times. This chain connects TRBV7-3 to TRBJ2-2; D may be TRBD1 (5 bases). This CDR3 has 14 residues. Germline V lookup: CDR1 SGHTA, CDR2 FQGTGA. Trimming cost V 6 bases and J 1 base, with 9 bases left between them. The CDR3 sequence: CASRYDRNTGELFF. CDR3 nucleotides: TGTGCCAGCAGATATGACAGGAACACCGGGGAGCTGTTTTTT.

This clonotype appeared many times. V gene TRBV7-8 combines with J gene TRBJ2-1; possibly TRBD1 or TRBD2 for D (7 bases each). The CDR3 has 16 residues. Trimming took 5 bases from V and 6 from J, leaving 20 bases between them. The germline CDR1 and CDR2 sequences are SGHVS and FQNEAQ. This chain's CDR3 is CASSPGGQGGFNEQFF. For the CDR3, the DNA is TGTGCCAGCAGCCCCGGGGGGCAGGGGGGTTTCAATGAGCAGTTCTTC.

In its sample, this clonotype was seen many times. The chain couples TRBV7-3 to TRBJ2-2; TRBD1 matches at 8 bases. This CDR3 region has 14 residues. The germline gives CDR1 SGHTA, CDR2 FQGTGA. V gave up 3 bases and J gave up 7 bases; unmatched junction bases: 4. The CDR3 DNA follows: TGTGCCAGCAGCTTCGACAGGGGTGGCGGGGAGCTGTTTTTT. Translated, it gives CASSFDRGGGELFF. The whole variable domain, remainder taken from reference TRBV7-3 and TRBJ2-2, is GAGVSQTPSNKVTEKGKYVELRCDPISGHTALYWYRQSLGQGPEFLIYFQGTGAADDSGLPNDRFFAVRPEGSVSTLKIQRTERGDSAVYLCASSFDRGGGELFFGEGSRLTVL.

This clonotype was counted ten times or more. This CDR3 reads CASSLETGGETQYF. For the CDR3, the DNA is TGCGCCAGCAGCTTGGAGACAGGGGGGGAGACCCAGTACTTC. The chain couples TRBV5-1 to TRBJ2-5; 9 bases agree with TRBD1. Germline assignment: CDR1 SGHRS and CDR2 YFSETQ. This CDR3 has 14 amino acids. The ends lost 0 bases at V and 5 bases at J; junction bases unmatched: 2.